The rows below give T cell receptor beta chains drawn from one sample of a study of T cells in Graves' hyperthyroidism and ophthalmopathy. MiXCR, run by TCRdb on the multiplex PCR reads, gives a single entry per CDR3 protein. Of hundreds of thousands of distinct CDR3 sequences in the sample, around 22% are singletons; the top ten hold around 64%. The sequencing sample was made of blood. Every receptor here comes from a man aged 25-40 years with Graves' ophthalmopathy. Both conserved end residues are part of each CDR3. Fields, in order: V gene, D gene, clone size, J gene, CDR3 DNA, CDR3 protein. D genes are given only for firm matches. Expanded clones get a size class; other rows say once, few or many, or leave the size out.

>TRBV5-1|-|-|TRBJ2-2
TGCGCCAGCAGCACTCAGGGATCCGGGGAGCTGTTTTTT
CASSTQGSGELFF
>TRBV28|TRBD1|-|TRBJ1-4
TGTGCCAGCAGTCTACCGGGACAGGGGTACGATGAAAAACTGTTTTTT
CASSLPGQGYDEKLFF
>TRBV5-1|TRBD2|-|TRBJ2-1
TGCGCCAGCAGCGCCCTACTAGCGGGAGACTCCTACAATGAGCAGTTCTTC
CASSALLAGDSYNEQFF
>TRBV20-1|-|-|TRBJ1-5
TGCAGTGCTAGACCGGAGGGTTATAGCAATCAGCCCCAGCATTTT
CSARPEGYSNQPQHF
>TRBV20-1|-|-|TRBJ2-2
TGCAGTGCTACCAGGCCCAACACCGGGGAGCTGTTTTTT
CSATRPNTGELFF
>TRBV18|TRBD1|-|TRBJ1-3
TGTGCCAGCTCACCGGACAGGTCCAACACCATATATTTT
CASSPDRSNTIYF
>TRBV5-1|-|-|TRBJ2-4
TGCGCCAGCAGCTTGGTGACTAGAGGGGCCAAAAACATTCAGTACTTC
CASSLVTRGAKNIQYF
>TRBV3-1|-|-|TRBJ2-5
TGTGCCAGCAGCCAAGACAGCGCAGGGGCACAAGAGACCCAGTACTTC
CASSQDSAGAQETQYF
>TRBV2|-|many|TRBJ1-2
TGTGCCAGCAGTGAACGACAGACTATCTATGGCTACACCTTC
CASSERQTIYGYTF
>TRBV20-1|TRBD2|many|TRBJ2-7
TGCAGTGCTAGTTTTCGCCTAGCGGGAGGCGAGCAGTACTTC
CSASFRLAGGEQYF
>TRBV28|TRBD2|few|TRBJ2-3
TGTGCCAGCAGTTTACGGGGGGGCCCCACAGATACGCAGTATTTT
CASSLRGGPTDTQYF
>TRBV6-1|TRBD1|-|TRBJ1-1
TGTGCCAGCACCAGCCGGACAGGCGGATTAGAGAATATGAACACTGAAGCTTTCTTT
CASTSRTGGLENMNTEAFF
>TRBV19|-|-|TRBJ2-4
TGTGCCAGTAGTGCTACAGGCGCCAAAAACATTCAGTACTTC
CASSATGAKNIQYF
>TRBV11-2|-|few|TRBJ1-4
TGTGCCAGCAGCTTAAGGGATGAAAAACTGTTTTTT
CASSLRDEKLFF
>TRBV27|-|-|TRBJ1-1
TGTGCCAGCAGTCCCCGGGCAGTTATGAACACTGAAGCTTTCTTT
CASSPRAVMNTEAFF
>TRBV5-1|TRBD2|many|TRBJ2-3
TGCGCCAGCAGCTTCGGACTAGCGACAGATACGCAGTATTTT
CASSFGLATDTQYF
>TRBV9|-|-|TRBJ2-3
TGTGCCAGCAGCGTAGGGACCCGCCCAGATACGCAGTATTTT
CASSVGTRPDTQYF
>TRBV28|TRBD1|-|TRBJ1-4
TGTGCCAGCAGCTCAACCGGGACAGGGAGGGAAAAACTGTTTTTT
CASSSTGTGREKLFF
>TRBV5-1|-|few|TRBJ2-5
TGCGCCAGCAGCTTGGCGGCCGGCGCAGGTGAACAAGAGACCCAGTACTTC
CASSLAAGAGEQETQYF
>TRBV12-3/TRBV12-4|-|-|TRBJ1-1
TGTGCCAGCAGTTTGATGGCAGGGAGGGCGAGCACTGAAGCTTTCTTT
CASSLMAGRASTEAFF
>TRBV3-1|-|many|TRBJ2-1
TGTGCCAGCAGCCACGTTCGGCGGGGAACCTACAATGAGCAGTTCTTC
CASSHVRRGTYNEQFF
>TRBV19|-|few|TRBJ2-1
TGTGCCAGTATCGGATACCCCGAGGGCAAGTTCTTC
CASIGYPEGKFF
>TRBV2|-|few|TRBJ2-7
TGTGCCAGCAGTGGACAGTTAAGGAAGGGCGAGCAGTACTTC
CASSGQLRKGEQYF
>TRBV30|-|many|TRBJ2-7
TGTGCCTGGAACAAGGTACAGAACGAGCAGTACTTC
CAWNKVQNEQYF
>TRBV30|TRBD1|-|TRBJ2-7
TGTGCCTGTGGACAGGGGGGTTACGAGCAGTACTTC
CACGQGGYEQYF
>TRBV2|TRBD1|few|TRBJ1-2
TGTGCCAGCAGTCCGGACAGGGGGAGGTATGGCTACACCTTC
CASSPDRGRYGYTF
>TRBV2|-|many|TRBJ2-2
TGTGCCAGCAGTGAAGTCAGTGCGAACACCGGGGAGCTGTTTTTT
CASSEVSANTGELFF
>TRBV5-1|-|many|TRBJ2-7
TGCGCCAGCAGCTTGACCGGGGGCAGCGAGCAGTACTTC
CASSLTGGSEQYF
>TRBV28|TRBD2|many|TRBJ2-3
TGTGCCAGCAGTTCCTCACTAGCGGCCCGCACAGATACGCAGTATTTT
CASSSSLAARTDTQYF
>TRBV10-2|-|-|TRBJ1-5
TGCGCCAGCAGTGAGTCACATAGCAATCAGCCCCAGCATTTT
CASSESHSNQPQHF
>TRBV2|TRBD2|many|TRBJ2-1
TGTGCCAGCAGGCGCCTAAGAGCGGGAGCTTACAATGAGCAGTTCTTC
CASRRLRAGAYNEQFF
>TRBV6-1|TRBD2|-|TRBJ2-2
TGTGCCAGCAGTAATGGGGGTAGCGGGGTTTCCACCGGGGAGCTGTTTTTT
CASSNGGSGVSTGELFF
>TRBV28|-|few|TRBJ2-7
TGTGCCAGCAGGCGGGTTTGGAGACCAAACGCGTACGAGCAGTACTTC
CASRRVWRPNAYEQYF
>TRBV30|-|many|TRBJ2-7
TGTGCCTGGAGTCTAGGGACCGCGAGGGAAGAGCAGTACTTC
CAWSLGTAREEQYF
>TRBV12-3/TRBV12-4|TRBD1|few|TRBJ2-5
TGTGCCAGCAGCCCCGGGACAGGTATCCAAGAGACCCAGTACTTC
CASSPGTGIQETQYF
>TRBV7-8|-|few|TRBJ1-2
TGTGCCAGCGAGGAGGGTAGGGGTCGCGGCTACACCTTC
CASEEGRGRGYTF
>TRBV25-1|TRBD1|once|TRBJ2-7
TGTGCCAGCAGTGAATCAACAGGGGCCCCCTACGAGCAGTACTTC
CASSESTGAPYEQYF
>TRBV11-2|TRBD2|many|TRBJ2-3
TGTGCCAGCAGCCCCCGGGGGAGCGGGAGGGCGGGAGATACGCAGTATTTT
CASSPRGSGRAGDTQYF
>TRBV18|-|-|TRBJ1-2
TGTGCCAGCTCACCACCATCCGGCTATGGCTACACCTTC
CASSPPSGYGYTF
>TRBV7-9|TRBD1|few|TRBJ1-1
TGTGCCAGCAGGCATGACAGGGGGAACGAACATGGAGCTTTCTTT
CASRHDRGNEHGAFF
>TRBV19|-|-|TRBJ2-1
TGTGCCAGTAGTATAGAAGGCAATGAGCAGTTCTTC
CASSIEGNEQFF
>TRBV2|-|many|TRBJ1-2
TGTGCCAGCAGTGACTACAGGGCCGGAGGCTACACCTTC
CASSDYRAGGYTF
>TRBV5-1|-|-|TRBJ1-4
TGCGCCGCTCCCCGAATCCCGGGACGGCTTGAAAAACTGTTTTTT
CAAPRIPGRLEKLFF
>TRBV18|TRBD2|few|TRBJ2-5
TGTGCCAGCTCACGAGCGGGAGGGAAAGAGACCCAGTACTTC
CASSRAGGKETQYF